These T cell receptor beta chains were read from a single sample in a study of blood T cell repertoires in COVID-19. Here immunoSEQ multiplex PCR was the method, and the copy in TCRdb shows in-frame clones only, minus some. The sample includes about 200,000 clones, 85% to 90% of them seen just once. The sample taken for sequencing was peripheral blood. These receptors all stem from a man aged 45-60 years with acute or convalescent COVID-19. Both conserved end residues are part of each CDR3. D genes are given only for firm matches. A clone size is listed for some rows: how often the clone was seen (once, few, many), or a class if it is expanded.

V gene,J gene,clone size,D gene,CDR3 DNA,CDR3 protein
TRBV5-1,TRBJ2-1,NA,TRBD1,TGCGCCAGCAGCGCGGGACAGGGGAAAGAAGGTGAGCAGTTCTTC,CASSAGQGKEGEQFF
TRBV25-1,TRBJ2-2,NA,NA,TGTGCCAGCAGTGCACGGGATTACACCGGGGAGCTGTTTTTT,CASSARDYTGELFF
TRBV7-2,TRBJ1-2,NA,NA,TGTGCCAGCAGCTTCACAGGGTTGTCCTATGGCTACACCTTC,CASSFTGLSYGYTF
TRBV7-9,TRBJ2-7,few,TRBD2,TGTGCCAGCAGCTTAGGGTTTGGCGGGAGTTACTACGAGCAGTACTTC,CASSLGFGGSYYEQYF
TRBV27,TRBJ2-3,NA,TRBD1,TGTGCCAGTAGGGACAGCAGCACAGATACGCAGTATTTT,CASRDSSTDTQYF
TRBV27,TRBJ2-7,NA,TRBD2,TGTGCCAGCAGTTTCCGCCTGGGGACTAGCGGCGAGCAGTACTTC,CASSFRLGTSGEQYF
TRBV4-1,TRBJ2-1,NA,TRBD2,TGCGCCAGCAGCCGAGATAGCGGGAACGACAATGAGCAGTTCTTC,CASSRDSGNDNEQFF
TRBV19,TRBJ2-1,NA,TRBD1,TGTGCCAGTAGTATAGGTTACAGGGGGCCGGGGTACAATGAGCAGTTCTTC,CASSIGYRGPGYNEQFF
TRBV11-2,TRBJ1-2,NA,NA,TGTGCCAGCAGCTTAGGACAAAGCTATGGCTACACCTTC,CASSLGQSYGYTF
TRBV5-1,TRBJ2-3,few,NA,TGCGCCAGCAGCTCGTTACTCGGGACAGATACGCAGTATTTT,CASSSLLGTDTQYF
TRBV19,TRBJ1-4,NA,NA,TGTGCCAGTAGAAAAAGATTAGGTGCCAGGGTGAATGAAAAACTGTTTTTT,CASRKRLGARVNEKLFF
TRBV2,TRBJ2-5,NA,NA,TGTGCCAGCACCAGCCAAGAGACCCAGTACTTC,CASTSQETQYF
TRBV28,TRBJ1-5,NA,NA,TGTGCCAGCAGTGTAGGGGGTAATAGCAATCAGCCCCAGCATTTT,CASSVGGNSNQPQHF
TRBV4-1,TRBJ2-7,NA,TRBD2,TGCGCCAGCAGGAACCTAGCGGGTAGCTCCTACGAGCAGTACTTC,CASRNLAGSSYEQYF
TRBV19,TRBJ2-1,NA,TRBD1,TGTGCCAGTAGTATTTTTGGTTCAGGGGGCCGTGAGCAGTTCTTC,CASSIFGSGGREQFF
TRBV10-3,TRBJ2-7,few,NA,TGTGCCATCAAAGGAGGCGGTTACGAGCAGTACTTC,CAIKGGGYEQYF
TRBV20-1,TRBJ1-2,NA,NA,TGCAGTGCTAGTGTAATCAACTATGGCTACACCTTC,CSASVINYGYTF
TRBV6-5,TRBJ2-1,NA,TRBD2,TGTGCCAGCAGTAAATTAGCGGGGAATAATGAGCAGTTCTTC,CASSKLAGNNEQFF
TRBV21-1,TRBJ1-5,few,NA,TGTGCCAGCGGCCGGGACAGGCGATTGAGAGACGATCAGCCCCAGCATTTT,CASGRDRRLRDDQPQHF
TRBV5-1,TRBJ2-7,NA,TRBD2,TGCGCCAGCAGCGAGCGGGGGGAATCCTACGAGCAGTACTTC,CASSERGESYEQYF
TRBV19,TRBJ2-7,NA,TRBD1,TGTGCCAGCGGGACAGGCCTTTCCGAGCAGTACTTC,CASGTGLSEQYF
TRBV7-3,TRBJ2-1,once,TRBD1,TGTGCCAGCAGCTTCAGGGGGCCCCCCTACAATGAGCAGTTCTTC,CASSFRGPPYNEQFF
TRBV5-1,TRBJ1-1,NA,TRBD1,TGCGCCAGCAGCTCGCGGACAGGGGCAGGGGACACTGAAGCTTTCTTT,CASSSRTGAGDTEAFF
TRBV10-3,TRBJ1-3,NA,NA,TGTGCCATCAGTGACAGTGCCTCTGGAAACACCATATATTTT,CAISDSASGNTIYF
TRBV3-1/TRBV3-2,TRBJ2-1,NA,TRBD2,TGTGCCAGCAGCCAAGATTCGGCTAGCGGGAGGGCACTCTTCTTC,CASSQDSASGRALFF
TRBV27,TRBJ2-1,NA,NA,TGTGCCAGCAGTTTAGGGGCGGATGAGCAGTTCTTC,CASSLGADEQFF
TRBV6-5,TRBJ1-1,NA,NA,TGTGCCAGCAGTTACTCAGCGGGTAAGACTGAAGCTTTCTTT,CASSYSAGKTEAFF
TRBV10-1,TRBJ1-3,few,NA,TGCGCCAGCAGTGAGGGGGCTCGGGTCCCTACCGGAAACACCATATATTTT,CASSEGARVPTGNTIYF
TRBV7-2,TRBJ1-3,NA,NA,TGTGCCAGCAGCCCTCGGGTGCTCATGTCTGGAAACACCATATATTTT,CASSPRVLMSGNTIYF
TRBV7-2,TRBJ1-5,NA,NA,TGTGCCAGCAGCTTAGCTACAGACCGGCCCCAGCATTTT,CASSLATDRPQHF
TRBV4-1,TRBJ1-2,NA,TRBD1,TGCGCCAGCAGCTCCGGGACAGGGAATGGGTATGGCTACACCTTC,CASSSGTGNGYGYTF
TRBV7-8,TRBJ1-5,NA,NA,TGTGCCAGCAGCCTACCGGGAGTACAAGGCGGTCAGCCCCAGCATTTT,CASSLPGVQGGQPQHF
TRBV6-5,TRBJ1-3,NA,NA,TGTGCCAGCAGTCCCCCAGGGGTCTCTGGAAACACCATATATTTT,CASSPPGVSGNTIYF
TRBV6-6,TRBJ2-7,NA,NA,TGTGCCAGCAGTTACGAGCAGGGCTTCCTCTCCTACGAGCAGTACTTC,CASSYEQGFLSYEQYF
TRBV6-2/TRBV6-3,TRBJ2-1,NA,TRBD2,TGTGCCAGCAGTCCAAGGACTAGCAGTTCCTACAATGAGCAGTTCTTC,CASSPRTSSSYNEQFF
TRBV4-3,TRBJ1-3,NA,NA,TGCGCCAGCAGCCAGGCTATAGGAGGAGGAAACACCATATATTTT,CASSQAIGGGNTIYF
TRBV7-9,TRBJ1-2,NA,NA,TGTGCCAGCACTAAAACAGGGTCTAACTATGGCTACACCTTC,CASTKTGSNYGYTF
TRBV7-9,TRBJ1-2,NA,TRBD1,TGTGCCAGCAGCTTAGGGGACAGGGGTGGCTACACCTTC,CASSLGDRGGYTF
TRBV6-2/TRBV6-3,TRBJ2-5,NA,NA,TGTGCCAGCAGTTCACACTACGGCCCTAAAGAGACCCAGTACTTC,CASSSHYGPKETQYF
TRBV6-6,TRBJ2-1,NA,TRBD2,TGTGCCAGCAGTTACGCGGGAGTGGGCAATGAGCAGTTCTTC,CASSYAGVGNEQFF
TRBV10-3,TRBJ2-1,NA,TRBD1,TGTGCCATCAGAACCGGGACAGGGCTTTTTGTAGATGAGCAGTTCTTC,CAIRTGTGLFVDEQFF
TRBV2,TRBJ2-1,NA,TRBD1,TGTGCCAGCAGTGAACAGGGGGCGCTGGAATATGAGCAGTTCTTC,CASSEQGALEYEQFF
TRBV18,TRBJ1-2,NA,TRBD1,TGTGCCAGCTCACCGGGGAATGACAGGGACTATGGCTACACCTTC,CASSPGNDRDYGYTF
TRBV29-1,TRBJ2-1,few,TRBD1,TGCAGCGCCCGAGACAGGGGGAATAGCAATGAGCAGTTCTTC,CSARDRGNSNEQFF
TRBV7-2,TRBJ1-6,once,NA,TGTGCCAGCAGCTTATCTCCCGATTCACCCCTCCACTTT,CASSLSPDSPLHF
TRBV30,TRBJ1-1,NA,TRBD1,TGTGCCTGGAGCCGACAGGGGGCGACTTTCTTT,CAWSRQGATFF
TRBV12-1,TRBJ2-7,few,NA,TGTGCCAGCAGCTTGACAGGCCCGCAGTACTTC,CASSLTGPQYF
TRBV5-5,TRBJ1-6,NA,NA,TGTGCCAGCAGCATGGAACAGGCTAATTCACCCCTCCACTTT,CASSMEQANSPLHF
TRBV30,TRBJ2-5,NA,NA,TGTGCCTGGAGTCGACCAGGACTAGCAGGGGGGGAGACCCAGTACTTC,CAWSRPGLAGGETQYF
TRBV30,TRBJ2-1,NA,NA,TGTGCCTGGAGCCGGTGGGGCGGAAGCTCCTACAATGAGCAGTTCTTC,CAWSRWGGSSYNEQFF
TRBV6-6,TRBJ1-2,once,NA,TGTGCCAGCAGGCCGGGTGACTATGGCTACACCTTC,CASRPGDYGYTF
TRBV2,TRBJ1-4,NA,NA,TGTGCCAGCAGTGGATCTCCCGAACTGAGGAAACTGTTTTTT,CASSGSPELRKLFF
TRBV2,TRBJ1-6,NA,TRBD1,TGTGCCAGCAGTGGTTTGAGACAGGGTAATTCACCCCTCCACTTT,CASSGLRQGNSPLHF
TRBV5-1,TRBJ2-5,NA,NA,TGCGCCAGCAGCTTGGCCCCTCAAGAGACCCAGTACTTC,CASSLAPQETQYF
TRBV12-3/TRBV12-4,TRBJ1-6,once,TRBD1,TGTGCCAGCAGCGGACAGGGAATGTCACCCCTCCACTTT,CASSGQGMSPLHF
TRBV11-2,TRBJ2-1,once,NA,TGTGCCAGCAGCTTATGGGGCCTTTACAATGAGCAGTTCTTC,CASSLWGLYNEQFF
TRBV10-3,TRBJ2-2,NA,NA,TGTGCCACCTTCTCAGACTCCCTCCCAAACGGGGAGCTGTTTTTT,CATFSDSLPNGELFF
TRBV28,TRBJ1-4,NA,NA,TGTGCCAGCAGTCCGTCGGGACACCTGGGACTGTTTTTT,CASSPSGHLGLFF
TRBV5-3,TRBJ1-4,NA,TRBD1,TGTGCCAGAAGCAGAGTCAAAGGGACAGGGCCAAATGAAAAACTGTTTTTT,CARSRVKGTGPNEKLFF